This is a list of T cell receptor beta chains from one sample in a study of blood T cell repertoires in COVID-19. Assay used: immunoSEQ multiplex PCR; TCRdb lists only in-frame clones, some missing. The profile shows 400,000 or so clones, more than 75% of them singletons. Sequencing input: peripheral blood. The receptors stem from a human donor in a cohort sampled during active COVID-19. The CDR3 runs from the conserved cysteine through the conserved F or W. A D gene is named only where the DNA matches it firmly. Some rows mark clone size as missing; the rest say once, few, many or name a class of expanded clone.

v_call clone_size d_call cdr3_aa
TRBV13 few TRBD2 CASSLAAGGTGELFF
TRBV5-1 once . CASSVRGSSYNEQFF
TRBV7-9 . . CASSRTESTDTQYF
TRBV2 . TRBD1 CASSDTGALNTEAFF
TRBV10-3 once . CAISESQGGLYNEQFF
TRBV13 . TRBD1 CASSRTGGAYNEQFF
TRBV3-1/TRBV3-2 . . CASSAEGESSYNEQFF
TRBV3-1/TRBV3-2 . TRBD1 CASSHEGAAHGYTF
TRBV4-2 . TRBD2 CASSQGTSKNEQFF
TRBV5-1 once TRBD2 CASSLVGGASSEQFF
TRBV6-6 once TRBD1 CASSVDREGSPLHF
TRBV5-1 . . CASSLAGVRDTQYF
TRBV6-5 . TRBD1 CASTATGLEGYTF
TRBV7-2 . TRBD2 CASSPRLAGGRRYEQYF
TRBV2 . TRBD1 CASSETGEKLFF
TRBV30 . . CAWSPGMVGAFF
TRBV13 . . CASSLGRENTIYF
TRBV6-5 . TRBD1 CASRTTGLGPQHF
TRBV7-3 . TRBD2 CASSLMGEGGTQYF
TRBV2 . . CASSLTENTIYF
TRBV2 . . CATSQTDTQYF
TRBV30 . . CAWSVRSGNQPQHF
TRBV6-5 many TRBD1 CASRTGETGELFF
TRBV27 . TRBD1 CASSSLRTGYGYTF
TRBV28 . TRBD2 CASNPGLAVHEQYF
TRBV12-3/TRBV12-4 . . CASSFQNEQYF
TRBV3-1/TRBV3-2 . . CASSQGARGTGELFF
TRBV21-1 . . CASSKGARLAGARSYNEQFF
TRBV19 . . CASSIGLSSNQPQHF
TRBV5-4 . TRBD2 CASSGIARGDQETQYF
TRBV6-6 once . CASSYRKIGGTEAFF
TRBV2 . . CASKWLGAYNEQFF
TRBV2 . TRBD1 CASSVRDSPYEQYF
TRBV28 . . CASSLGQNTEAFF
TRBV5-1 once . CASGRQSGAEQFF
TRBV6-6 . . CASSRQASSNQPQHF
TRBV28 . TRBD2 CATFRTSGRAEQFF
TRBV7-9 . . CASSLSTDTQYF
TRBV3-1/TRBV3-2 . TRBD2 CAGATGGQETQYF
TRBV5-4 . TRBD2 CASSFSGGRKEQYF
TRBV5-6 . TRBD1 CASSRALGQATYEQYF
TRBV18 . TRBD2 CASSPSIAGADEQYF
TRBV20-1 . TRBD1 CSASGDRGSYNEQFF
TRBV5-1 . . CASRIGGATEAFF
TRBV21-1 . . CASSRGRDIPSPLHF
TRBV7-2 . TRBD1 CASSRPRTGTEAFF
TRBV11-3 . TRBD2 CASSLGGLGTREGNEQFF
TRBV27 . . CASSLRTLETQYF
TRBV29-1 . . CSAVTGIYTEAFF
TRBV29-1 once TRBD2 CSVEAPLSSGDYNEQFF
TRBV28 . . CAGVGADPNTEAFF
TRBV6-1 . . CASSERRLNTEAFF
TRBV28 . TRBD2 CASSLVGGQETQYF
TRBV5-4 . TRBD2 CASSTQTSGGTYNEQFF
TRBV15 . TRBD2 CATSRERTSGVGTQYF